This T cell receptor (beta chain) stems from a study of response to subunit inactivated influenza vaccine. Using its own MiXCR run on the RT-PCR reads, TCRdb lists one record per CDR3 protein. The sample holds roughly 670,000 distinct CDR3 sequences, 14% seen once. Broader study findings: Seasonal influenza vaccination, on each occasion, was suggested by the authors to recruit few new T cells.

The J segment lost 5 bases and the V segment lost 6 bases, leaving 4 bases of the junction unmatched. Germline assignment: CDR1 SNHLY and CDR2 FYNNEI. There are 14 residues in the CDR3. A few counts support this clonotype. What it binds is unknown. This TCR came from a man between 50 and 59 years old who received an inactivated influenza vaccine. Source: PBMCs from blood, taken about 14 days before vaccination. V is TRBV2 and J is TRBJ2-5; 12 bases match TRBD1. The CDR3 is CASRGQGAAETQYF. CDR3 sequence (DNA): TGTGCCAGCAGGGGACAGGGGGCAGCGGAGACCCAGTACTTC.